The 14 T cell receptor beta chains below come from one sample, sequenced in a study of cytomegalovirus exposure and HLA in healthy donors. Some clones are missing from TCRdb's copy, which holds only in-frame ones; the method was immunoSEQ multiplex PCR. The table lists roughly 180,000 clones, approximately 89% of them singletons. Sequenced: PBMCs. The receptors here all came from a man aged 25-40 years in good health and CMV-seropositive.

The chain combines TRBV5-1 with TRBJ2-5; no definite D call. V gave up 5 bases and J gave up 5 bases, with 10 bases separating them. Germline loops: CDR1 SGHRS, CDR2 YFSETQ. The CDR3 covers 12 residues. CDR3 nucleotides: TGCGCCAGCAGAGATACGGAGGAGACCCAGTACTTC. As protein: CASRDTEETQYF.

This rearrangement joins TRBV6-4 to TRBJ2-3; the D gene is possibly TRBD2 (6 bases). The CDR3 spans 15 residues. Germline loops: CDR1 MRHNA, CDR2 SNTAGT. V was trimmed by 7 bases and J by 6 bases, leaving 20 bases between them. For the CDR3, the DNA is TGTGCCAGCAAACTCCGCGGGGAACGGGGGGATACGCAGTATTTT. As protein: CASKLRGERGDTQYF.

The chain carries TRBV6-5 and TRBJ2-7; 7 bases align to TRBD1. Germline CDR1 reads MNHEY; CDR2 reads SVGAGI. CDR3 length: 12 amino acids. The V gene end was trimmed by 10 bases and the J gene end by 6 bases; junction bases not matched to a gene: 9. The DNA for the CDR3 is TGTGCCACCCGGGACAGAGCCGGCGAGCAGTACTTC. It yields the protein CATRDRAGEQYF.

The CDR3 sequence: CASSSHRLAAETGELFF. CDR3 DNA sequence: TGTGCCAGCAGCTCTCACCGACTAGCGGCCGAAACCGGGGAGCTGTTTTTT. The chain couples TRBV5-4 to TRBJ2-2; 9 bases agree with TRBD2. The CDR3 has 17 residues. CDR1 is SGHNT, CDR2 YYREEE, per germline (reference sequence). V trimming: 3 bases; J trimming: 5 bases; junction bases outside the gene matches: 11.

V is TRBV2 and J is TRBJ1-2; maybe TRBD1 (5 bases). The CDR3 has 13 residues. V lost 8 bases and J 7 bases, leaving 17 bases between the germline ends. Germline assignment: CDR1 SNHLY and CDR2 FYNNEI. CDR3 bases: TGTGCCAGCGGGTCCTTGAAGGGGAGTGGCTACACCTTC. Its translation is CASGSLKGSGYTF.

The chain combines TRBV29-1 with TRBJ2-7, with TRBD2 matching over 8 bases. The CDR3 sequence is 15 residues long. V shed 4 bases, J shed 2 bases, and the junction held 10 bases outside the gene matches. Germline lookup yields CDR1 SQVTM and CDR2 ANQGSEA. CDR3 nucleotides: TGCAGCGTTGGAGGTGAGAGCGGGAGACCCTACGAGCAGTACTTC. This gives the protein CSVGGESGRPYEQYF.

CDR3: CASSLVPGNYGYTF. In DNA form, the CDR3 reads TGCGCCAGCAGCTTGGTTCCCGGCAACTATGGCTACACCTTC. The chain links TRBV5-1 to TRBJ1-2; unclear D gene. Germline loops: CDR1 SGHRS, CDR2 YFSETQ. The CDR3 is made up of 14 amino acids. Trimming pared 0 bases from V and 2 bases from J, leaving 8 bases between.

The chain is built from TRBV5-5 and TRBJ2-5; maybe TRBD1 (5 bases). V was clipped by 0 bases and J by 0 bases, with 12 bases between them. CDR1 SGHKS and CDR2 YYEKEE come from the germline V gene (reference sequence). The CDR3 extends over 16 amino acids. CDR3 nucleotide sequence: TGTGCCAGCAGCTTGGAGGGGTTTATGGACCAAGAGACCCAGTACTTC. Residues: CASSLEGFMDQETQYF.

This clone was seen only once. The rearrangement joins TRBV28 to TRBJ2-2; D is unclear. Trimming stripped 3 bases from V and 3 bases from J, with 5 bases between. The CDR3 loop spans 13 amino acids. Germline CDR1 MDHEN, CDR2 SYDVKM. The CDR3 protein is CASSFQDTGELFF. The CDR3 DNA is TGTGCCAGCAGTTTTCAGGACACCGGGGAGCTGTTTTTT.

This clone was recorded a few times. The chain has TRBV2 and TRBJ2-1; D is uncertain. Trimming removed 4 bases from V and 7 bases from J, with 11 bases in between. This CDR3 comprises 13 residues. CDR1 and CDR2 from the germline V gene are SNHLY and FYNNEI. This CDR3 reads CASSAPPGNEQFF. The CDR3 DNA reads as TGTGCCAGCAGTGCTCCACCCGGAAATGAGCAGTTCTTC. The full variable domain, in which reference TRBV2 and TRBJ2-1 provide the parts outside the CDR3, is EPEVTQTPSHQVTQMGQEVILRCVPISNHLYFYWYRQILGQKVEFLVSFYNNEISEKSEIFDDQFSVERPDGSNFTLKIRSTKLEDSAMYFCASSAPPGNEQFFGPGTRLTVL.

The gene calls are TRBV18 and TRBJ2-3; 13 bases fit TRBD2. In germline, CDR1 is KGHSH, CDR2 LQKENI. V was clipped by 8 bases and J by 2 bases; unmatched bases: 1. The CDR3 has 14 residues. CDR3 nucleotide sequence: TGTGCCAGCACTAGCGGGGGGGCCACAGATACGCAGTATTTT. Protein: CASTSGGATDTQYF.

The J gene is TRBJ2-2, the V gene TRBV9, with TRBD1 identical over 10 bases. V gave up 2 bases and J gave up 2 bases; unmatched junction bases: 3. The CDR3 totals 16 residues. Per germline, CDR1 SGDLS and CDR2 YYNGEE. The CDR3 spells CASSVGTGVNTGELFF. Here the CDR3 DNA reads TGTGCCAGCAGCGTCGGGACAGGGGTAAACACCGGGGAGCTGTTTTTT.

The chain employs TRBV27 and TRBJ2-1; TRBD2 agrees at 14 bases. CDR1 is MNHEY and CDR2 is SMNVEV in the germline V gene (reference sequence). V trimming: 8 bases; J trimming: 5 bases; junction bases outside the gene matches: 5. The CDR3 sequence is 15 residues long. The CDR3 DNA follows: TGTGCCAGCCGGACTAGCGGGGGGTCCGACAATGAGCAGTTCTTC. Translation gives CASRTSGGSDNEQFF.

Only one count was recorded for this clone. The V and J genes are TRBV7-7 and TRBJ2-3; D is ambiguous. The CDR3 covers 13 residues. The germline gives CDR1 SSHAT, CDR2 FNYEAQ (reference sequence). Trimming left V 5 bases short and J 4 bases short, with 10 bases between. The CDR3 protein is CASSPSGPDTQYF. The CDR3 coding sequence is TGTGCCAGCAGCCCCTCGGGTCCAGATACGCAGTATTTT.